What follows is one T cell receptor (beta chain) and its context. The antigen remains unidentified. Trimming stripped 3 bases from V and 8 bases from J, with 8 bases between. In germline, CDR1 is DFQATT, CDR2 SNEGSKA (reference sequence). This CDR3 region has 11 residues. These data originate in a study of T cells after yellow fever vaccination. TCRdb reprocessed the 5' RACE reads via MiXCR and lists one record per CDR3 protein. The table includes hundreds of thousands of distinct CDR3 sequences, approximately 13% detected once. Study observations and caveats: Only a minor proportion of clonotypes was detected across both CD4 and CD8 compartments.

The material was PBMCs, obtained on the day of the yellow fever booster vaccination. V gene TRBV20-1 combines with J gene TRBJ2-1; D is undetermined. This sequence originates from a man aged 25 to 40 who received the YFV17D yellow fever vaccine. The CDR3 is CSASRGYEQFF. The CDR3 DNA follows: TGCAGTGCTAGTCGAGGTTATGAGCAGTTCTTC.